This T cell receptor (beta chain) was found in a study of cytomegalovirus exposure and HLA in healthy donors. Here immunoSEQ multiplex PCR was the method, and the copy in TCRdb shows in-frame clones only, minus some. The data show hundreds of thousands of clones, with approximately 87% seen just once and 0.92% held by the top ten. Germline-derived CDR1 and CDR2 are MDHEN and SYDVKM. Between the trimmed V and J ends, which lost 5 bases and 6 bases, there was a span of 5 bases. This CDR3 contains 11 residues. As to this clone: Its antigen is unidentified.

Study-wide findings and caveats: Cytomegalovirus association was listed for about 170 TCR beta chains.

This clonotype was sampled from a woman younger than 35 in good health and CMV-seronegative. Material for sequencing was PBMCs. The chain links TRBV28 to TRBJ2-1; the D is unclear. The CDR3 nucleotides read TGTGCCAGCAGTCCCCGCAATGAGCAGTTCTTC. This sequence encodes CASSPRNEQFF.